This T cell receptor (beta chain) was profiled in a study of cytomegalovirus exposure and HLA in healthy donors. The CDR3 is made up of 12 amino acids. Germline-derived CDR1 and CDR2 are SGDLS and YYNGEE. V dropped 2 bases and J dropped 8 bases, with 7 bases sitting between them. PCR was performed using 60 Vbeta and 13 Jbeta primers. Sequencing was performed with immunoSEQ multiplex PCR; in TCRdb, only in-frame clones are kept and a portion is missing. The sample lists some 99,000 clones, roughly three quarters occurring once. The sequencing sample was made of PBMCs. This clonotype was sampled from a female donor in good health and CMV-seronegative. The rearrangement links TRBV9 to TRBJ2-2; D unresolved. The CDR3: CASSVQAGELFF. The CDR3 region has the DNA TGTGCCAGCAGCGTTCAGGCAGGGGAGCTGTTTTTT.